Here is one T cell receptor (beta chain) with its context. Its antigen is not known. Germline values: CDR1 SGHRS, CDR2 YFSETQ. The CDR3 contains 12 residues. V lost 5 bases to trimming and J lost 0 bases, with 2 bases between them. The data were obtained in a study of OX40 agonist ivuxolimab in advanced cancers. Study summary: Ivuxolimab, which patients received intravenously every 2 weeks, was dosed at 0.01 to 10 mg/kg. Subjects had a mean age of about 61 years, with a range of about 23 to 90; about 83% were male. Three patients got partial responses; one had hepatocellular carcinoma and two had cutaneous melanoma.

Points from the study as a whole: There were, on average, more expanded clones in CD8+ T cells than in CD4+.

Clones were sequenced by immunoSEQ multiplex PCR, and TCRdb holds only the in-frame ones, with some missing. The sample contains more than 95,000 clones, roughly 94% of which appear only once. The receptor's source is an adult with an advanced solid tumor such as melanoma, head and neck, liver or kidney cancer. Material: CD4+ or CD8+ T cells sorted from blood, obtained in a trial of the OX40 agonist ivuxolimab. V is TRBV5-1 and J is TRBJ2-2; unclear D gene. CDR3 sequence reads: CASRANTGELFF. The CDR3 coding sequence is TGCGCCAGCAGGGCGAACACCGGGGAGCTGTTTTTT.